This passage covers 14 T cell receptor beta chains from one sample sequenced in a study of beta chain features in type 1 diabetes. cDNA synthesis used the whole RNA isolate, giving expressed TCRB sequences. Clones were read by immunoSEQ multiplex PCR, and TCRdb kept only the in-frame ones, dropping some. The data show hundreds of thousands of clones, roughly a sixth seen once. Sequenced sample: naive CD4+ T cells from blood. Receptor source: a man between 18 and 29 years old in good health.

This clone was counted only a few times. V and J are TRBV7-2 and TRBJ2-5; D tentatively reads TRBD1 or TRBD2 (5 bases each). Germline CDR1 and CDR2: SGHTA and FQGNSA. CDR3 length equals 15 residues. V lost 5 bases, J lost 5 bases, and 18 bases lay in between. Written as DNA, the CDR3 is TGTGCCAGCAGCCCCGGGACCGCCCGGCGGGAGACCCAGTACTTC. Protein: CASSPGTARRETQYF.

The V gene is TRBV7-2, the J gene TRBJ2-3; possibly TRBD1 or TRBD2 for D (5 bases each). Per germline, CDR1 SGHTA and CDR2 FQGNSA. The CDR3 is 15 residues long. Trimming cost V 1 base and J 2 bases, with 10 bases left between them. CDR3: CASSLVGTTTDTQYF. The CDR3, as DNA: TGTGCCAGCAGCTTAGTGGGGACCACCACAGATACGCAGTATTTT.

The chain has TRBV11-2 and TRBJ2-3, with D possibly matching TRBD2 (6 bases). V dropped 4 bases and J dropped 1 base, with 9 bases sitting between them. This CDR3 is built from 14 residues. The germline gives CDR1 SGHAT, CDR2 FQNNGV. For the CDR3, the DNA is TGTGCCAGCAGCTCGCGGGATCGCACAGATACGCAGTATTTT. Encoded protein: CASSSRDRTDTQYF.

This clone was observed a few times. This sequence joins TRBV7-9 and TRBJ1-3, with a possible D match to TRBD1 (6 bases). The V end lost 6 bases, the J end lost 4 bases, and 16 bases lay between the germline ends. This CDR3 region has 15 residues. Per germline, CDR1 SEHNR and CDR2 FQNEAQ (reference sequence). The CDR3: CASSLDRPSGNTIYF. The CDR3 coding sequence is TGTGCCAGCAGTCTTGACAGGCCTTCGGGAAACACCATATATTTT.

The chain has TRBV18 and TRBJ1-1; D might be TRBD1 (5 bases). Trimming stripped 0 bases from V and 0 bases from J, with 14 bases between. CDR1 KGHSH and CDR2 LQKENI come from the germline V gene. This CDR3 spans 17 amino acids. This chain's CDR3 is CASSPPSLEGMNTEAFF. The CDR3 bases are TGTGCCAGCTCACCACCTTCACTGGAGGGGATGAACACTGAAGCTTTCTTT.

This chain links TRBV20-1 with TRBJ2-7; D is undetermined. The V gene lost 3 bases and the J gene lost 5 bases, with 5 bases spanning the gap. Germline assignment: CDR1 DFQATT and CDR2 SNEGSKA (reference sequence). This CDR3 is built from 10 residues. In nucleotides, the CDR3 is TGCAGTGCTAGGATCGACGAGCAGTACTTC. Protein product: CSARIDEQYF.

The chain is built from TRBV2 and TRBJ2-5; TRBD1 matches at 7 bases. Germline loops: CDR1 SNHLY, CDR2 FYNNEI. The CDR3 runs 14 residues. J was trimmed by 5 bases and V by 7 bases; bases with no gene match: 10. The CDR3 sequence is CASKLDRTDETQYF. In nucleotides, the CDR3 is TGTGCCAGCAAGCTGGACAGGACCGATGAGACCCAGTACTTC.

This clone was detected a few times. The rearrangement joins TRBV6-5 to TRBJ2-7; the match to TRBD1 covers 9 bases. The V gene end was trimmed by 0 bases and the J gene end by 0 bases; junction bases not matched to a gene: 3. CDR1 and CDR2 from the germline V gene are MNHEY and SVGAGI. The CDR3 is made up of 16 amino acids. The CDR3: CASSYSNRGPSYEQYF. The CDR3 DNA is TGTGCCAGCAGTTACTCTAACAGGGGGCCCTCCTACGAGCAGTACTTC.

This clone was observed a few times. The genes are TRBV6-5 and TRBJ2-7; unclear D gene. Germline CDR1 is MNHEY and CDR2 is SVGAGI. This CDR3 comprises 14 residues. Trimming stripped 5 bases from V and 4 bases from J, with 15 bases between. The CDR3 sequence is CASSTPKVQYEQYF. The CDR3 bases are TGTGCCAGCAGTACCCCCAAGGTCCAGTACGAGCAGTACTTC.

V gene TRBV4-2 combines with J gene TRBJ2-3, with TRBD2 matching 7 bases. Trimming cost V 7 bases and J 1 base; bases outside gene matches: 5. Germline V lookup: CDR1 LGHNA, CDR2 YNFKEQ. The CDR3 is made up of 14 amino acids. This CDR3 is CASMAGLGTDTQYF. CDR3 sequence (DNA): TGTGCCAGCATGGCCGGACTAGGCACAGATACGCAGTATTTT.

This clone showed up just a few times. The V and J genes are TRBV20-1 and TRBJ2-7, with unresolved D. The V end was cut by 3 bases, the J end by 8 bases, with 11 bases between. The germline V gene encodes CDR1 DFQATT and CDR2 SNEGSKA (reference sequence). The CDR3 spans 11 residues. The CDR3 is CSASILSKQYF. CDR3 DNA: TGCAGTGCTAGTATCCTAAGCAAGCAGTACTTC.

The rearrangement joins TRBV18 to TRBJ2-6, with 8 bases lining up with TRBD1. Germline CDR1 KGHSH, CDR2 LQKENI. With 1 base clipped from V and 0 bases from J, the junction kept 2 bases outside the gene matches. The CDR3 spans 17 residues. CDR3 DNA sequence: TGTGCCAGCTCACCACGGCAGGGGGCCTCTGGGGCCAACGTCCTGACTTTC. Its translation: CASSPRQGASGANVLTF.

The rearrangement joins TRBV28 to TRBJ2-5; D ambiguous. V dropped 2 bases and J dropped 7 bases, with 5 bases sitting between them. The CDR3 is made up of 11 amino acids. Germline values: CDR1 MDHEN, CDR2 SYDVKM. CDR3 nucleotide sequence: TGTGCCAGCAGTTTAAAAGCGACCCAGTACTTC. This encodes CASSLKATQYF.

The V call is TRBV18, the J call TRBJ2-7, with D tentatively TRBD1 (6 bases). Between the trimmed V and J ends, which lost 4 bases and 6 bases, there was a span of 13 bases. CDR3 length: 13 amino acids. CDR1 and CDR2 (germline): KGHSH, LQKENI. This CDR3 is CASSLRDNREQYF. The CDR3 DNA sequence: TGTGCCAGCTCACTAAGGGACAATCGCGAGCAGTACTTC.